This entry lists 3 T cell receptor beta chains sequenced from one sample in a study of control samples from healthy donors and cancer patients (dated by TCRdb to about 2020). The method behind the library was the immunoSEQ multiplex PCR assay. Here the immuneACCESS table is served through TCRdb, limited to in-frame sequences with V and J called. Missing clones are a known gap in these copies; in checked studies unresolved V genes cover under half, and the rest lacks a known reason. The sample yields 40,000 to 50,000 clones; roughly 94% were counted once. The biggest ten clones account for 20% to 30% of the sample. The sequenced sample was blood. These receptors were obtained from a man in his 60s in good health.

This clone has a single count. V and J are TRBV9 and TRBJ2-2; D might be TRBD1 (6 bases). CDR1 is SGDLS, CDR2 YYNGEE, per germline. The CDR3 is 14 amino acids. V shed 3 bases and J shed 5 bases, with 11 bases lying between them. The CDR3: CASSEQGATGELFF. The CDR3, as DNA: TGTGCCAGCAGCGAACAGGGTGCGACCGGGGAGCTGTTTTTT.

The rearrangement links TRBV7-2 to TRBJ2-5; D call uncertain. Deletions cut 6 bases from V and 4 bases from J, with 9 bases between. Per germline, CDR1 SGHTA and CDR2 FQGNSA. CDR3 size: 12 residues. DNA for the CDR3: TGTGCCAGCAGTGGCTTTGGAGAGACCCAGTACTTC. It encodes CASSGFGETQYF.

V gene TRBV28 combines with J gene TRBJ1-1; TRBD1 matches at 7 bases. CDR1 and CDR2 from the germline V gene are MDHEN and SYDVKM. CDR3 length: 13 amino acids. V dropped 9 bases and J dropped 7; count of bases not matched to a gene: 11. As DNA, the CDR3 is TGTGCCAGTGGCACAGGGGTAAGAGGTGAAGCTTTCTTT. Its translation is CASGTGVRGEAFF. Combining the CDR3 with reference TRBV28 and TRBJ1-1 gives the whole variable domain DVKVTQSSRYLVKRTGEKVFLECVQDMDHENMFWYRQDPGLGLRLIYFSYDVKMKEKGDIPEGYSVSREKKERFSLILESASTNQTSMYLCASGTGVRGEAFFGQGTRLTVV.